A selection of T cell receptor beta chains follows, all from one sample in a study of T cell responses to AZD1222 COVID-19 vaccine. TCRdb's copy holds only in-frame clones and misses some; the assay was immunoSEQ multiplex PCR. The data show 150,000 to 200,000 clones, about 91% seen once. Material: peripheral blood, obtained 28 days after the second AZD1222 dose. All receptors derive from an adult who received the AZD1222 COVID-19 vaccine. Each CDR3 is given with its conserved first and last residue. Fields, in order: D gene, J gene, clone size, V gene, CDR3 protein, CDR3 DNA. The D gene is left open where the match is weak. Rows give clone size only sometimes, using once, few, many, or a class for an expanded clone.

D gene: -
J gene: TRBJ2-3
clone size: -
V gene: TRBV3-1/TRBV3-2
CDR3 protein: CASSLGKGGRLASDTQYF
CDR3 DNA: TGTGCCAGCAGCCTCGGAAAGGGGGGGAGGTTAGCATCAGATACGCAGTATTTT

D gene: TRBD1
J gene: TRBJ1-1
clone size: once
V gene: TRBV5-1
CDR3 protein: CASSRGQGSTEAFF
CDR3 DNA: TGCGCCAGCAGCCGTGGACAGGGATCCACTGAAGCTTTCTTT

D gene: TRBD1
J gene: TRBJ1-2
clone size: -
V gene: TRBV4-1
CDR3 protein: CASSQVATGVYIGYTF
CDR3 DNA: TGCGCCAGCAGCCAAGTCGCTACAGGGGTTTATATTGGCTACACCTTC

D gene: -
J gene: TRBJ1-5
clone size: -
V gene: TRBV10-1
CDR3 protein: CASSATGYSNQPQHF
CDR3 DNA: TGCGCCAGCAGTGCCACAGGTTATAGCAATCAGCCCCAGCATTTT

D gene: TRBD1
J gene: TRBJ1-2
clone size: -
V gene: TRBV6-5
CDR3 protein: CASSRTGEGGYTF
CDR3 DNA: TGTGCCAGCAGCCGGACAGGGGAAGGTGGCTACACCTTC

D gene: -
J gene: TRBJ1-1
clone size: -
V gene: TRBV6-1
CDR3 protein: CASSEKSGIGEAFF
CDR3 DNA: TGTGCCAGCAGTGAAAAGTCCGGGATCGGTGAAGCTTTCTTT

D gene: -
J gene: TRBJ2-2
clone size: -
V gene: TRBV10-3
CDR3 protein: CAISEMVPNTGELFF
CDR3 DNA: TGTGCCATCAGTGAAATGGTCCCGAACACCGGGGAGCTGTTTTTT

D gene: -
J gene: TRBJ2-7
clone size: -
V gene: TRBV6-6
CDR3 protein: CASSPRISSYEQYF
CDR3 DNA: TGTGCCAGCAGCCCAAGGATTAGCTCCTACGAGCAGTACTTC

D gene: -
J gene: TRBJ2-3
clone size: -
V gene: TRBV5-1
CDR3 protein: CASSLGSAGTAADTQYF
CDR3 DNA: TGCGCCAGCAGCTTGGGCTCGGCGGGGACCGCGGCAGATACGCAGTATTTT

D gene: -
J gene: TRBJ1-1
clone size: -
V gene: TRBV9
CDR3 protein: CASSVGPAGGTEAFF
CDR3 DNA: TGTGCCAGCAGCGTAGGCCCAGCGGGGGGCACTGAAGCTTTCTTT

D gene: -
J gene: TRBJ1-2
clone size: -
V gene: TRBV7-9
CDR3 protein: CASSTPHKWAHIYGYTF
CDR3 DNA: TGTGCCAGCAGCACCCCCCACAAGTGGGCTCACATCTATGGCTACACCTTC

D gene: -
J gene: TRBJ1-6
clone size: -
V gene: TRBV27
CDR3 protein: CASRVGEYNSPLHF
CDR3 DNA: TGTGCCAGCCGCGTCGGGGAATATAATTCACCCCTCCACTTT

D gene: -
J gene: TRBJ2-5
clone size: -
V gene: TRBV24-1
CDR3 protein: CATSDFPRARSNQETQYF
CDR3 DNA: TGTGCCACCAGTGATTTCCCCCGCGCTAGGAGTAACCAAGAGACCCAGTACTTC

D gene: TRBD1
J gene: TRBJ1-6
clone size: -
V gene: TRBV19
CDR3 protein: CASSPTGDLNSPLHF
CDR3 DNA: TGTGCCAGTAGTCCGACAGGGGACCTGAATTCACCCCTCCACTTT

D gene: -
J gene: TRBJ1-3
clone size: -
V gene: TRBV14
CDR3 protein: CASSQFQLSGNTIYF
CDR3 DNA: TGTGCCAGCAGCCAGTTTCAGCTCTCTGGAAACACCATATATTTT

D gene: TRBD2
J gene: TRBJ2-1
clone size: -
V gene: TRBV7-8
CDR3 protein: CASSLRRGYNEQFF
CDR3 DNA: TGTGCCAGCAGCTTACGGCGGGGGTACAATGAGCAGTTCTTC

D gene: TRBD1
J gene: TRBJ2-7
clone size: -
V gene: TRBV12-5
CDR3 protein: CASGFDRDRASHEQYF
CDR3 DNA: TGTGCTAGTGGTTTCGACCGGGACAGGGCGTCCCACGAGCAGTACTTC

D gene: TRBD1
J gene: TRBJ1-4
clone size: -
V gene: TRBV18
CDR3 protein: CASSPTLGQDEKLFF
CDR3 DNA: TGTGCCAGCTCACCTACCCTAGGACAGGATGAAAAACTGTTTTTT

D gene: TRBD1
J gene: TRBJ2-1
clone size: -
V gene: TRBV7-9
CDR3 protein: CASRFTGGYNEQFF
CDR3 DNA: TGTGCCAGCAGATTTACAGGGGGCTACAATGAGCAGTTCTTC

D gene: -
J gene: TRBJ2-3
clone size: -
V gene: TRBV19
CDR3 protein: CASSPWDLRGADTQYF
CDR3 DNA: TGTGCCAGTAGTCCCTGGGACCTTAGGGGCGCAGATACGCAGTATTTT

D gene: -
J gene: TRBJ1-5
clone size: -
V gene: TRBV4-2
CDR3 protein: CASSQDQGAHQPQHF
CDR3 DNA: TGTGCCAGCAGCCAAGATCAAGGAGCGCATCAGCCCCAGCATTTT

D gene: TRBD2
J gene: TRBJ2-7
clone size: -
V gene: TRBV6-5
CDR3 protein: CASSYERGPSYEQYF
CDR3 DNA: TGTGCCAGCAGTTACGAGCGGGGGCCCTCCTACGAGCAGTACTTC